The clone carrying this T cell receptor beta chain was observed many times. The data derive from a study of T-cell reconstitution after alpha-beta-depleted transplantation in children. Unique molecular identifiers were used in preparing the TCRbeta library. TCRdb re-called the PCR reads through MiXCR, storing one row per CDR3 protein. The repertoire holds over 450,000 distinct CDR3 sequences, with roughly 10% as singletons. Germline V gene sequence: CDR1 SQVTM, CDR2 ANQGSEA. The CDR3 totals 14 residues. V was clipped by 4 bases and J by 1 base, with 13 bases between them. Material: PBMCs, obtained before TCRalphabeta/CD19-depleted stem cell transplant. This chain joins TRBV29-1 and TRBJ1-1; D not certain. This clonotype originated in a child younger than 10 with inherited bone marrow failure, due to receive a stem cell transplant. In DNA, the CDR3 is TGCAGCGTTGGTGCAGCTTGGGGGAACACTGAAGCTTTCTTT. Protein product: CSVGAAWGNTEAFF.